The clone carrying this T cell receptor beta chain has just one count. Antigen: not known. Using immunoSEQ multiplex PCR, the repertoire was profiled, and TCRdb retains in-frame clones only, with some absent. The repertoire holds some 170,000 clones, with around 81% as singletons. These donors were members of the roughly 110-subject validation cohort, a group separate from the approximately 620-subject first cohort. These data belong to a study of cytomegalovirus exposure and HLA in healthy donors. General observations from the study: Most TCR sequences proved rare, with some public TCRs found in many donors. The tendency of first-cohort TCR clusters to co-occur in the 90 to 150 validation repertoires was the finding of a later analysis. Cytomegalovirus-associated status was assigned to some 180 TCR beta chains.

Germline CDR1 SGHDT, CDR2 YYEEEE. This CDR3 region has 13 residues. Trimming removed 1 base from V and 6 bases from J, with 8 bases in between. The sequenced material came from PBMCs. The clonotype comes from a man between 25 and 39 years old in good health and CMV-seropositive. The genes are TRBV5-6 and TRBJ1-5, with D unclear. As DNA, the CDR3 is TGTGCCAGCAGCTTGTACGATAGTCAGCCCCAGCATTTT. It translates to CASSLYDSQPQHF.